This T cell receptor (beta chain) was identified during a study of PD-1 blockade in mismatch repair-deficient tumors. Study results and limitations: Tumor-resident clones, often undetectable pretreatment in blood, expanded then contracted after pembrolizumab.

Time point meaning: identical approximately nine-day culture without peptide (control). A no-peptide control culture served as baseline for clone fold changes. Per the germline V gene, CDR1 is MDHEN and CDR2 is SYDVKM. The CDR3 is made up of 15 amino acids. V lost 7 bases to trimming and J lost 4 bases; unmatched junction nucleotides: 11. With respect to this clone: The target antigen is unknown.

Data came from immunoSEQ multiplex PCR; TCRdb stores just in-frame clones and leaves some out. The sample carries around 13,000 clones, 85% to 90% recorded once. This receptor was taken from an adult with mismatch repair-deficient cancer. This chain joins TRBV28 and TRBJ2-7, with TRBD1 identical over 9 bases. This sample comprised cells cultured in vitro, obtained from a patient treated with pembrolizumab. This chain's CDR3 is CASTAAGTGRYEQYF. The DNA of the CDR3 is TGTGCCAGCACTGCCGCCGGGACAGGGAGGTACGAGCAGTACTTC.